These 27 T cell receptor beta chains were all obtained from the same sample, sequenced in a study of response to subunit inactivated influenza vaccine. TCRdb used MiXCR to reprocess the RT-PCR reads, holding one entry per CDR3 protein. The sample includes about 800,000 distinct CDR3 sequences, over 20% seen only once; the top ten take around 9.6%. The sample consisted of PBMCs from blood, taken approximately 5 days after vaccination. Every receptor here comes from a man aged 50 to 60 who received an inactivated influenza vaccine.

The chain employs TRBV20-1 and TRBJ2-7, with TRBD2 as a possible D gene (6 bases). Germline loops: CDR1 DFQATT, CDR2 SNEGSKA (reference sequence). The CDR3 contains 13 residues. Trimming removed 3 bases from V and 4 bases from J, with 13 bases in between. CDR3 amino acids: CSARDAGTYEQYF. Here the CDR3 DNA reads TGCAGTGCTAGGGATGCGGGAACATACGAGCAGTACTTC.

This clonotype came up many times. This chain uses TRBV29-1 with TRBJ1-1; D unclear. This CDR3 spans 12 amino acids. V was cut by 2 bases and J by 5 bases, with 9 bases left in between. Germline lookup yields CDR1 SQVTM and CDR2 ANQGSEA. CDR3 residues: CSVEPGGTEAFF. The DNA for the CDR3 is TGCAGCGTTGAACCAGGAGGGACTGAAGCTTTCTTT.

The chain has TRBV29-1 and TRBJ2-7, with unresolved D. The V and J ends lost 4 bases and 7 bases respectively, with 14 bases between them. The length of the CDR3 is 12 residues. Germline V gene sequence: CDR1 SQVTM, CDR2 ANQGSEA. The CDR3 here is CSVGFPSEEQYF. The CDR3 bases are TGCAGCGTTGGATTCCCGTCAGAAGAGCAGTACTTC.

This clonotype turned up a few times. CDR3 coding DNA: TGCAGTGCGGGACCCTTTGGGAGGAGCAATCAGCCCCAGCATTTT. Translated, it gives CSAGPFGRSNQPQHF. The V call is TRBV20-1, the J call TRBJ1-5, with D maybe TRBD1 (5 bases). CDR3 size: 15 residues. CDR1 is DFQATT, CDR2 SNEGSKA, per germline (reference sequence). The V end lost 6 bases, the J end lost 1 base, and 16 bases lay between the germline ends.

This clonotype has more than one count but fewer than ten. The chain recombines TRBV3-1 with TRBJ2-7; TRBD1 matches 7 bases. The CDR3 covers 15 residues. CDR1 is LGHDT and CDR2 is YNNKEL in the germline V gene (reference sequence). V shed 3 bases and J 5 bases; nucleotides not matched to a gene: 10. The CDR3 DNA sequence: TGTGCCAGCAGCCAGCCCCAGGGACAGCCCCACGAGCAGTACTTC. Translated, it gives CASSQPQGQPHEQYF.

The rearrangement links TRBV4-3 to TRBJ2-7, with 8 bases aligning to TRBD1. The CDR3 extends over 15 amino acids. From germline, CDR1 is LGHNA and CDR2 YSLEER. The ends lost 0 bases at V and 2 bases at J; junction bases unmatched: 3. CDR3 sequence reads: CASSQDAQGAYEQYF. The DNA for the CDR3 is TGCGCCAGCAGCCAAGATGCACAGGGGGCCTACGAGCAGTACTTC.

About this clonotype: This may stem from a read error, because a much larger clone lies one nucleotide away. V gene TRBV20-1 combines with J gene TRBJ2-5, with 7 bases lining up with TRBD2. CDR3 length: 13 amino acids. From germline, CDR1 is DFQATT and CDR2 SNEGSKA (reference sequence). J was trimmed by 5 bases and V by 4 bases; bases with no gene match: 7. The CDR3 DNA reads as TGCAGTGCTATGGTTGCTAGCGGTGAGACCCAGTACTTC. Amino acid sequence: CSAMVASGETQYF.

The chain recombines TRBV2 with TRBJ2-7; D uncertain. CDR1 and CDR2 from the germline V gene are SNHLY and FYNNEI. This CDR3 contains 14 residues. Between the trimmed V and J ends, which lost 6 bases and 0 bases, there was a span of 12 bases. CDR3 DNA sequence: TGTGCCAGCAGCCAGCGACGAACCTCCTACGAGCAGTACTTC. It encodes CASSQRRTSYEQYF.

This clonotype was observed a handful of times. The rearrangement joins TRBV20-1 to TRBJ2-3; 13 bases agree with TRBD2. Germline CDR1 reads DFQATT; CDR2 reads SNEGSKA (reference sequence). The V segment lost 6 bases and the J segment 2 bases; nucleotides outside the gene matches: 8. The CDR3 contains 16 residues. The CDR3 region has the DNA TGCAGTGCAACTCGGACTAGCGGGAGAGACACAGATACGCAGTATTTT. Encoded protein: CSATRTSGRDTDTQYF.

This clonotype came up a few times. V and J are TRBV9 and TRBJ2-3; D gene uncertain. CDR3 length equals 14 residues. V lost 2 bases to trimming and J lost 0 bases, with 7 bases between them. The germline V gene has CDR1 SGDLS and CDR2 YYNGEE. The DNA for the CDR3 is TGTGCCAGCAGCGTGCTCAGCAGCACAGATACGCAGTATTTT. Amino acids: CASSVLSSTDTQYF.

The CDR3 spells CAISDRRGQNLYEQYF. The DNA of the CDR3 is TGTGCCATCAGTGACCGTAGAGGGCAAAACTTGTACGAGCAGTACTTC. The chain is built from TRBV10-3 and TRBJ2-7, with D perhaps matching TRBD2 (5 bases). Germline V CDR1 and CDR2: ENHRY, SYGVKD. Trimming pared 3 bases from V and 4 bases from J, leaving 19 bases between. The CDR3 is 16 residues long.

This clonotype was observed a few times. The chain links TRBV7-8 to TRBJ1-2; D possibly corresponds to TRBD1 (6 bases). The CDR3 is made up of 16 amino acids. CDR1 and CDR2 from the germline V gene are SGHVS and FQNEAQ. V lost 4 bases, J lost 8 bases, and 23 bases lay in between. The CDR3 sequence is CASSSLFSGVNMGYTF. The CDR3 DNA reads as TGTGCCAGCAGCTCCCTTTTCTCAGGGGTGAATATGGGCTACACCTTC.

The chain joins TRBV6-2 or TRBV6-3 to TRBJ2-3; TRBD2 might be the D (6 bases). V was trimmed by 0 bases and J by 6 bases, leaving 16 bases between them. From germline, CDR1 is MNHEY and CDR2 SVGEGT. There are 16 residues in the CDR3. The CDR3 DNA reads TGTGCCAGCAGTTACTCACCCGAAAAGACTAGGGATACGCAGTATTTT. Its translation: CASSYSPEKTRDTQYF.

This clonotype was recorded at least ten times. This sequence joins TRBV7-9 and TRBJ1-1; D is ambiguous. Germline CDR1 SEHNR, CDR2 FQNEAQ (reference sequence). With 7 bases removed from V and 1 base from J, the gap between germline ends came to 10 bases. The CDR3 is 13 amino acids. CDR3 nucleotide sequence: TGTGCCAGCAAACACGCAGGGAACACTGAAGCTTTCTTT. This translates into CASKHAGNTEAFF.

V and J are TRBV12-3 or TRBV12-4 and TRBJ2-2, with D tentatively TRBD2 (5 bases). Trimming removed 5 bases from V and 4 bases from J, with 17 bases in between. The CDR3 length is 16 residues. The CDR3 protein is CASSPNLRVRTGELFF. DNA of the CDR3: TGTGCCAGCAGTCCGAATTTGAGGGTACGCACCGGGGAGCTGTTTTTT.

CDR3 coding DNA: TGTGCCAGCAGCTTGGTCCAGGATTGGGTCTATGGCTACACCTTC. It translates to CASSLVQDWVYGYTF. This chain connects TRBV5-5 to TRBJ1-2, with unresolved D. The CDR3 is 15 amino acids. The germline V and J ends were trimmed by 0 bases and 4 bases, with 13 bases remaining between them. CDR1 and CDR2 from the germline V gene are SGHKS and YYEKEE (reference sequence).

This sequence joins TRBV20-1 and TRBJ2-3, with D perhaps TRBD1 or TRBD2 (5 bases each). This CDR3 is 16 amino acids long. Trimming stripped 0 bases from V and 10 bases from J, with 23 bases between. The germline gives CDR1 DFQATT, CDR2 SNEGSKA (reference sequence). CDR3 sequence (DNA): TGCAGTGCTAGAGATTTAGCCGAGTTCGCTATGGGGGCGCAGTATTTT. Amino acids: CSARDLAEFAMGAQYF.

The V gene is TRBV6-5, the J gene TRBJ2-2; possible D gene TRBD2, 5 bases. V was trimmed by 4 bases and J by 2 bases, leaving 11 bases between them. CDR3 length: 15 residues. Germline V gives CDR1 MNHEY, CDR2 SVGAGI. CDR3 coding DNA: TGTGCCAGCAGTTTGGTGAGCGGTAACACCGGGGAGCTGTTTTTT. Amino acid sequence: CASSLVSGNTGELFF.

The chain recombines TRBV29-1 with TRBJ2-1, with a possible D match to TRBD2 (6 bases). This CDR3 contains 15 residues. Germline CDR1 SQVTM, CDR2 ANQGSEA. Trimming shortened V by 1 base and J by 2 bases, and 12 bases separated the two germline ends. CDR3 amino acids: CSVEGRGMPYNEQFF. Here the CDR3 DNA reads TGCAGCGTTGAAGGGAGGGGTATGCCCTACAATGAGCAGTTCTTC.

V gene TRBV7-9 combines with J gene TRBJ2-2, with 12 positions matching TRBD2. The J segment lost 0 bases and the V segment lost 2 bases, leaving 4 bases of the junction unmatched. The CDR3 loop spans 18 amino acids. Looked up from germline, CDR1 is SEHNR and CDR2 is FQNEAQ (reference sequence). CDR3 protein: CASSLRLAGASNTGELFF. The CDR3 DNA is TGTGCCAGCAGCTTAAGACTAGCGGGGGCCTCGAACACCGGGGAGCTGTTTTTT.

This clonotype was found a few times. The V call is TRBV20-1, the J call TRBJ2-7; D not certain. The CDR3 sequence is 12 residues long. Trimming took off 4 bases at V and 7 bases at J, with 14 bases between the two ends. The germline V gene encodes CDR1 DFQATT and CDR2 SNEGSKA (reference sequence). CDR3 coding DNA: TGCAGTGCTAATGACAAGCCAGAAGAGCAGTACTTC. Translating it yields CSANDKPEEQYF.

The sample holds many counts of this clonotype. The chain is built from TRBV12-3 or TRBV12-4 and TRBJ1-4; 9 positions match TRBD1. The CDR3 extends over 14 amino acids. Trimming removed 5 bases from V and 8 bases from J; junction bases left unmatched: 6. CDR3 nucleotides: TGTGCCAGCAGTCGGGGACAGGGTGGAGAAAAACTGTTTTTT. This translates into CASSRGQGGEKLFF.

CDR3 sequence: CASSQISLRGVGYGYTF. CDR3 nucleotide sequence: TGCGCCAGCAGCCAAATTTCCCTGCGGGGGGTCGGCTATGGCTACACCTTC. The chain is built from TRBV4-1 and TRBJ1-2, with D tentatively TRBD1 (5 bases). With 2 bases removed from V and 4 bases from J, the gap between germline ends came to 20 bases. The CDR3 length is 17 residues. CDR1 MGHRA and CDR2 YSYEKL come from the germline V gene.

Of note for this clonotype: The CDR3 does not close with the conserved phenylalanine or tryptophan, likely indicating a read error. The chain combines TRBV5-6 with TRBJ2-3, with D maybe TRBD2 (5 bases). V lost 2 bases and J lost 0, with 13 bases in between. There are 16 residues in the CDR3. Looked up from germline, CDR1 is SGHDT and CDR2 is YYEEEE. DNA of the CDR3: TGTGCCAGCAGCTTCCCGGGAATGGCTAGCACAGATACGCAGTATTCT. This codes for CASSFPGMASTDTQYS.

This clonotype was counted ten times or more. The chain is built from TRBV29-1 and TRBJ2-1; a weak D match, TRBD1 (6 bases). This CDR3 has 13 residues. Germline-derived CDR1 and CDR2 are SQVTM and ANQGSEA. Trimming left V 4 bases short and J 2 bases short, with 9 bases between. This CDR3 reads CSVGRGTYNEQFF. The CDR3 DNA sequence: TGCAGCGTTGGCAGGGGAACCTACAATGAGCAGTTCTTC.

In this sample, this clonotype turned up a few times. This chain connects TRBV7-9 to TRBJ2-7; tentative D call: TRBD1 (5 bases). Trimming removed 5 bases at V and 3 bases at J, with 20 bases between. The CDR3 has 16 amino acids. CDR1 SEHNR and CDR2 FQNEAQ come from the germline V gene (reference sequence). Here the CDR3 reads CASSARTSRVYYEQYF. DNA for the CDR3: TGTGCCAGCAGCGCACGGACCAGCAGGGTTTACTACGAGCAGTACTTC.

The chain recombines TRBV7-2 with TRBJ2-3; 13 bases line up with TRBD2. This CDR3 contains 16 residues. The germline CDR1 and CDR2 sequences are SGHTA and FQGNSA. J lost 3 bases, V lost 5 bases, and 5 bases had no gene match. CDR3 DNA: TGTGCCAGCAGCCTTCAACTAGCGGGGGGGACAGATACGCAGTATTTT. This gives the protein CASSLQLAGGTDTQYF.